This TCR beta chain comes out of a study of blood T cells in healthy people across ages. The study's findings and limits: Unsorted PBMCs prevented conclusive naive versus antigen-experienced comparison.

CDR1 is SGHTA, CDR2 FQGNSA, per germline. V was pared by 1 base and J by 10 bases, with 13 bases between. This CDR3 spans 13 amino acids. A remark on this clonotype: Its antigen is unidentified.

Alongside a J-beta primer mix, a sample-barcoded 5' primer served in a second PCR lasting about 7 to 12 cycles. A single record per CDR3 protein comes from TCRdb applying MiXCR to the 5' RACE reads. The repertoire has approximately 810,000 distinct CDR3 sequences, 36% of them found once; the top ten carry 10% to 15%. Total RNA amounts of at least 6 micrograms were extracted per sample. Specimen: blood. The chain is built from TRBV7-2 and TRBJ1-1, with a tentative D call TRBD1 (5 bases). The sequence was collected from a man in his late teens or twenties in good health. CDR3 amino acids: CASSLGSGEGAFF. The CDR3 DNA follows: TGTGCCAGCAGCTTAGGGTCGGGGGAAGGAGCTTTCTTT.